A single sample is the source of the 26 T cell receptor beta chains below, sequenced in a study of shared clonotypes between healthy human individuals. The method was immunoSEQ multiplex PCR; TCRdb's version includes in-frame clones alone and lacks a portion of them. The data contain 2.3 million or so clones, approximately 93% of them singletons. Sample: naive CD4+ T cells from PBMCs. The sample's subset: CD45RA+ positively selected. These receptors came from a man aged 18 to 29 in good health. Some clones in this sample may be carry-over from other donors' samples.

The chain links TRBV28 to TRBJ2-2, with D hard to call. Trimming stripped 4 bases from V and 1 base from J, with 10 bases between. The CDR3 spans 15 residues. Germline V gene data show CDR1 as MDHEN and CDR2 as SYDVKM. This CDR3 reads CASSSVGWNTGELFF. CDR3 in DNA: TGTGCCAGCAGTTCTGTGGGGTGGAACACCGGGGAGCTGTTTTTT. Together with reference TRBV28 and TRBJ2-2, the CDR3 gives the full variable domain: DVKVTQSSRYLVKRTGEKVFLECVQDMDHENMFWYRQDPGLGLRLIYFSYDVKMKEKGDIPEGYSVSREKKERFSLILESASTNQTSMYLCASSSVGWNTGELFFGEGSRLTVL.

V usage is TRBV27 and J usage is TRBJ2-5; 8 bases are shared with TRBD2. The germline CDR1 and CDR2 sequences are MNHEY and SMNVEV (reference sequence). The V segment lost 0 bases and the J segment 4 bases; nucleotides outside the gene matches: 4. This CDR3 has 15 amino acids. In nucleotides, the CDR3 is TGTGCCAGCAGTTTATCGCGGCTAGCGGGAGAGACCCAGTACTTC. Protein: CASSLSRLAGETQYF.

The DNA of the CDR3 is TGTGCCTGGAGTGTCAGGGGCCCCCCAGATACGCAGTATTTT. It translates to CAWSVRGPPDTQYF. V and J are TRBV30 and TRBJ2-3; D possibly corresponds to TRBD1 (6 bases). The V gene lost 0 bases and the J gene lost 4 bases, with 11 bases spanning the gap. There are 14 residues in the CDR3. Looked up from germline, CDR1 is GTSNPN and CDR2 is SVGIG (reference sequence).

Of note for this clone: The same CDR3 also results from other DNA sequences found in this sample. The chain couples TRBV5-1 to TRBJ1-1; D unclear. V was clipped by 3 bases and J by 2 bases, with 2 bases between them. The CDR3 is made up of 11 amino acids. Germline lookup yields CDR1 SGHRS and CDR2 YFSETQ. The CDR3 DNA reads as TGCGCCAGCAGCTCCAACACTGAAGCTTTCTTT. Translation gives CASSSNTEAFF.

The chain joins TRBV18 to TRBJ2-3; 11 bases agree with TRBD1. The germline gives CDR1 KGHSH, CDR2 LQKENI. Trimming at V came to 1 base and at J to 4 bases, leaving 13 bases not matched to a gene. CDR3 length: 19 amino acids. CDR3 sequence: CASSPRTGGPTTLSDTQYF. In nucleotides, the CDR3 is TGTGCCAGCTCACCACGGACAGGGGGCCCGACAACCCTTTCAGATACGCAGTATTTT. Combining the CDR3 with reference TRBV18 and TRBJ2-3 gives the whole variable domain NAGVMQNPRHLVRRRGQEARLRCSPMKGHSHVYWYRQLPEEGLKFMVYLQKENIIDESGMPKERFSAEFPKEGPSILRIQQVVRGDSAAYFCASSPRTGGPTTLSDTQYFGPGTRLTVL.

V is TRBV4-1 and J is TRBJ1-2; perhaps TRBD1 as D (6 bases). In germline, CDR1 is MGHRA, CDR2 YSYEKL. Trimming pared 3 bases from V and 4 bases from J, leaving 15 bases between. The CDR3 runs 15 residues. The CDR3 protein is CASSQPGGRPYGYTF. CDR3 DNA: TGCGCCAGCAGCCAGCCCGGGGGGCGCCCCTATGGCTACACCTTC.

The V call is TRBV11-3, the J call TRBJ2-1; D ambiguous. V was shortened by 0 bases and J by 6 bases, with 12 bases between the two germline ends. This CDR3 spans 15 amino acids. Germline CDR1 SGHNT, CDR2 YENEEA. The CDR3 bases are TGTGCCAGCAGCTTAGAGCCCGAATTTTCCAATGAGCAGTTCTTC. Its translation: CASSLEPEFSNEQFF.

The chain employs TRBV7-2 and TRBJ2-1; 15 bases match TRBD2. The CDR3 loop spans 18 amino acids. J lost 9 bases, V lost 1 base, and 10 bases had no gene match. Germline V gives CDR1 SGHTA, CDR2 FQGNSA. CDR3 sequence reads: CASSLVYWGLAGGTEQFF. The CDR3 DNA sequence: TGTGCCAGCAGCTTAGTTTATTGGGGACTAGCGGGAGGAACTGAGCAGTTCTTC.

The chain has TRBV5-5 and TRBJ1-5; D is undetermined. V gave up 0 bases and J gave up 2 bases, with 9 bases separating them. CDR1 and CDR2 (germline): SGHKS, YYEKEE (reference sequence). The length of the CDR3 is 15 residues. For the CDR3, the DNA is TGTGCCAGCAGCTTGGGAGGTACGGGCAATCAGCCCCAGCATTTT. This gives the protein CASSLGGTGNQPQHF.

V is TRBV5-4 and J is TRBJ2-2; 13 bases fit TRBD2. CDR1 and CDR2 (germline): SGHNT, YYREEE (reference sequence). The trim removed 4 bases at V and 6 bases at J, leaving 6 bases unmatched. There are 16 residues in the CDR3. The CDR3 coding sequence is TGTGCCAGCAGCCCCGGACTAGCGGGAGTCCCCGGGGAGCTGTTTTTT. Its translation: CASSPGLAGVPGELFF. Combining the CDR3 with reference TRBV5-4 and TRBJ2-2 gives the whole variable domain ETGVTQSPTHLIKTRGQQVTLRCSSQSGHNTVSWYQQALGQGPQFIFQYYREEENGRGNFPPRFSGLQFPNYSSELNVNALELDDSALYLCASSPGLAGVPGELFFGEGSRLTVL.

V gene TRBV30 combines with J gene TRBJ1-1; 7 bases are shared with TRBD1. The CDR3 has 13 amino acids. CDR1 is GTSNPN, CDR2 SVGIG, per germline (reference sequence). Germline trimming cut 4 bases from V and 1 base from J; bases unmatched to any gene: 3. The CDR3: CAWNRGTNTEAFF. CDR3 nucleotides: TGTGCCTGGAACAGGGGAACGAACACTGAAGCTTTCTTT.

The chain carries TRBV15 and TRBJ2-1; 8 nucleotides line up with TRBD2. Per the germline V gene, CDR1 is LNHNV and CDR2 is YYDKDF (reference sequence). The V and J ends lost 3 bases and 9 bases, in that order; junction bases with no gene match: 16. The CDR3 is made up of 17 amino acids. The chain's CDR3 is CATSRPGPAGARREQFF. The CDR3 DNA is TGTGCCACCAGCAGGCCAGGACCAGCGGGAGCCCGGCGTGAGCAGTTCTTC.

The rearrangement joins TRBV9 to TRBJ2-2, with 12 bases identical to TRBD2. The CDR3 is 16 residues long. CDR1 SGDLS and CDR2 YYNGEE come from the germline V gene. V lost 4 bases, J lost 4 bases, and 5 bases stayed unmatched. The CDR3 region is CASSPGLAGSTGELFF. The DNA of the CDR3 is TGTGCCAGCAGCCCAGGACTAGCGGGATCCACCGGGGAGCTGTTTTTT. The full variable domain, completed using reference TRBV9 and TRBJ2-2, is DSGVTQTPKHLITATGQRVTLRCSPRSGDLSVYWYQQSLDQGLQFLIQYYNGEERAKGNILERFSAQQFPDLHSELNLSSLELGDSALYFCASSPGLAGSTGELFFGEGSRLTVL.

The V call is TRBV5-1, the J call TRBJ2-3, with a tentative D call TRBD2 (5 bases). This CDR3 has 13 residues. Germline V CDR1 and CDR2: SGHRS, YFSETQ. Trimming took 2 bases from V and 4 from J, leaving 8 bases between them. For the CDR3, the DNA is TGCGCCAGCAGCTTCGGACTTTCAGATACGCAGTATTTT. It is translated as CASSFGLSDTQYF. The complete variable domain, with remaining parts taken from reference TRBV5-1 and TRBJ2-3, reads KAGVTQTPRYLIKTRGQQVTLSCSPISGHRSVSWYQQTPGQGLQFLFEYFSETQRNKGNFPGRFSGRQFSNSRSEMNVSTLELGDSALYLCASSFGLSDTQYFGPGTRLTVL.

V usage is TRBV11-3 and J usage is TRBJ2-1; D may be TRBD2 (5 bases). Looked up from germline, CDR1 is SGHNT and CDR2 is YENEEA. The CDR3 covers 15 residues. The germline V and J ends were trimmed by 0 bases and 6 bases, with 12 bases remaining between them. For the CDR3, the DNA is TGTGCCAGCAGCTTAGATCTAACGGGGTCCAATGAGCAGTTCTTC. Translated, it gives CASSLDLTGSNEQFF.

The V and J genes are TRBV5-4 and TRBJ2-1; D unresolved. Between the trimmed V and J ends, which lost 1 base and 6 bases, there was a span of 11 bases. Per the germline V gene, CDR1 is SGHNT and CDR2 is YYREEE (reference sequence). This CDR3 contains 14 residues. CDR3 DNA sequence: TGTGCCAGCAGCTTGTTCGGCCTTTCCAATGAGCAGTTCTTC. It is translated as CASSLFGLSNEQFF.

This clone was seen just once. The rearrangement links TRBV19 to TRBJ1-5, with D maybe TRBD1 (5 bases). CDR3 length equals 18 residues. V dropped 3 bases and J dropped 1 base, with 19 bases sitting between them. Germline-derived CDR1 and CDR2 are LNHDA and SQIVND (reference sequence). Here the CDR3 reads CASSMARVNTLSNQPQHF. The CDR3, as DNA: TGTGCCAGTAGTATGGCCAGGGTGAACACCCTAAGCAATCAGCCCCAGCATTTT.

A note on this clone: The same CDR3 is also encoded by other DNA sequences in this sample. This chain joins TRBV6-1 and TRBJ2-7; tentatively, D is TRBD1 (6 bases). CDR1 and CDR2 from the germline V gene are MNHNS and SASEGT. V lost 6 bases and J 2 bases, leaving 8 bases between the germline ends. This CDR3 contains 12 residues. The CDR3 reads CASRGATYEQYF. For the CDR3, the DNA is TGTGCCAGCAGGGGGGCCACCTACGAGCAGTACTTC.

V usage is TRBV19 and J usage is TRBJ2-1; D not resolved. Trimming stripped 5 bases from V and 0 bases from J, with 11 bases between. The CDR3 is 15 amino acids. CDR1 is LNHDA, CDR2 SQIVND, per germline (reference sequence). CDR3 residues: CASSLALSSYNEQFF. The CDR3 DNA is TGTGCCAGTAGTCTCGCCCTGAGCTCCTACAATGAGCAGTTCTTC.

This chain connects TRBV6-4 to TRBJ2-1; perhaps TRBD1 as D (6 bases). The CDR3 contains 15 residues. In germline, CDR1 is MRHNA, CDR2 SNTAGT. Deletions cut 6 bases from V and 2 bases from J, with 14 bases between. CDR3 bases: TGTGCCAGCAGGGAATTACGGGACACCTACAATGAGCAGTTCTTC. Its protein product is CASRELRDTYNEQFF.

The chain couples TRBV29-1 to TRBJ1-2, with 7 positions matching TRBD1. Germline V gene data show CDR1 as SQVTM and CDR2 as ANQGSEA. The CDR3 contains 13 residues. The V and J ends lost 6 bases and 2 bases, in that order; junction bases with no gene match: 6. The CDR3 here is CSVNRGGNYGYTF. The CDR3 DNA sequence: TGCAGCGTGAACAGGGGAGGGAACTATGGCTACACCTTC.

As for this clone: This specimen includes other DNA sequences encoding the same CDR3. The rearrangement links TRBV19 to TRBJ2-1; D is ambiguous. Germline loops: CDR1 LNHDA, CDR2 SQIVND (reference sequence). The V end was cut by 5 bases, the J end by 4 bases, with 3 bases between. The CDR3 has 11 residues. The CDR3 is CASSLYNEQFF. CDR3 bases: TGTGCCAGTAGTCTTTACAATGAGCAGTTCTTC. Based on the CDR3 plus reference TRBV19 and TRBJ2-1, the full variable domain is DGGITQSPKYLFRKEGQNVTLSCEQNLNHDAMYWYRQDPGQGLRLIYYSQIVNDFQKGDIAEGYSVSREKKESFPLTVTSAQKNPTAFYLCASSLYNEQFFGPGTRLTVL.

This clone appeared a single time. The gene calls are TRBV5-1 and TRBJ2-5, with a weak D call TRBD1 (5 bases). Germline V gene lookup returns CDR1 SGHRS and CDR2 YFSETQ. V lost 0 bases and J 5 bases, leaving 11 bases between the germline ends. The CDR3 runs 14 residues. The CDR3, as DNA: TGCGCCAGCAGCTTGGATCAGGGCGCCGAGACCCAGTACTTC. Protein: CASSLDQGAETQYF.

A note on this clone: The same CDR3 also results from other DNA sequences found in this sample. The chain links TRBV7-2 to TRBJ1-4, with 8 bases aligning to TRBD1. The germline V gene has CDR1 SGHTA and CDR2 FQGNSA. The V segment lost 1 base and the J segment 8 bases; nucleotides outside the gene matches: 3. CDR3 length equals 14 residues. CDR3: CASSLGGTGEKLFF. CDR3 nucleotides: TGTGCCAGCAGCTTAGGCGGGACAGGCGAAAAACTGTTTTTT.

The chain combines TRBV10-2 with TRBJ2-3; 7 positions match TRBD1. After removal of 2 bases from V and 4 bases from J, the junction contained 6 bases not matched to a gene. CDR3 length: 15 residues. Germline V lookup: CDR1 WSHSY, CDR2 SAAADI. Here the CDR3 DNA reads TGCGCCAGCAGTGAGCCTCGCAGGGGGTCAGATACGCAGTATTTT. This sequence encodes CASSEPRRGSDTQYF.

The J gene is TRBJ1-5, the V gene TRBV6-5, with D uncertain. Trimming cost V 5 bases and J 2 bases, with 10 bases left between them. CDR1 is MNHEY and CDR2 is SVGAGI in the germline V gene. This CDR3 contains 14 residues. The CDR3 DNA follows: TGTGCCAGCAGTCGGACTCAGGGCAATCAGCCCCAGCATTTT. Protein: CASSRTQGNQPQHF.